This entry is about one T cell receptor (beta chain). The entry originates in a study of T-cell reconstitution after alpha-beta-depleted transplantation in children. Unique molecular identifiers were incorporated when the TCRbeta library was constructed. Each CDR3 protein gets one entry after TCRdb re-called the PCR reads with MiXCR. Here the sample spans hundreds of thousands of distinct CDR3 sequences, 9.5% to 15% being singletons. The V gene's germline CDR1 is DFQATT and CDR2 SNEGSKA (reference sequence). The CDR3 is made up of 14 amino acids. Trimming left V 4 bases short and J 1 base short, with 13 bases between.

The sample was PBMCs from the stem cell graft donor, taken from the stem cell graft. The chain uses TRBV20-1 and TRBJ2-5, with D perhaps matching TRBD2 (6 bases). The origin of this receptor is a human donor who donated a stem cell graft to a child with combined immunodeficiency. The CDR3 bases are TGCAGTGCTACCTCGGAGGGGAGCCAAGAGACCCAGTACTTC. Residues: CSATSEGSQETQYF.